These 25 T cell receptor beta chains were all obtained from the same sample, sequenced in a study of cytomegalovirus exposure and HLA in healthy donors. With 60 Vbeta and 13 Jbeta primers, the PCR was carried out. Assay used: immunoSEQ multiplex PCR; TCRdb lists only in-frame clones, some missing. The sample records more than 100,000 clones, approximately 82% being singletons. The sample comprised PBMCs. These receptors originate from a man in his forties in good health and CMV-seronegative.

The chain recombines TRBV2 with TRBJ2-7; 7 bases are a match to TRBD1. The CDR3 covers 16 residues. Germline CDR1 is SNHLY and CDR2 is FYNNEI. V trimming: 3 bases; J trimming: 1 base; junction bases outside the gene matches: 9. The CDR3 region has the DNA TGTGCCAGCAGTGAGTCAGACAGGGAACTTTCCTACGAGCAGTACTTC. Protein: CASSESDRELSYEQYF.

The chain joins TRBV25-1 to TRBJ2-4; TRBD2 aligns across 7 bases. V gave up 6 bases and J gave up 6 bases; unmatched junction bases: 2. The CDR3 is made up of 12 amino acids. Per germline, CDR1 MGHDK and CDR2 SYGVNS. CDR3 sequence: CASRGGVNIQYF. Here the CDR3 DNA reads TGTGCCAGCAGGGGAGGGGTAAACATTCAGTACTTC.

J is TRBJ1-4 and V is TRBV19; 7 nucleotides align to TRBD1. With V trimmed by 4 bases and J by 0 bases, 11 bases remained unmatched. Germline assignment: CDR1 LNHDA and CDR2 SQIVND (reference sequence). There are 18 residues in the CDR3. The CDR3 loop reads CASSTTGTDVATNEKLFF. DNA for the CDR3: TGTGCCAGTAGTACGACCGGGACAGACGTTGCAACTAATGAAAAACTGTTTTTT.

This sequence joins TRBV5-5 and TRBJ2-3; D is unresolved. Germline CDR1 is SGHKS and CDR2 is YYEKEE (reference sequence). This CDR3 is 13 amino acids long. Trimming removed 4 bases at V and 4 bases at J, with 10 bases between. CDR3 sequence: CASSPEIPDTQYF. CDR3 bases: TGTGCCAGCAGCCCCGAGATCCCAGATACGCAGTATTTT.

V and J are TRBV4-3 and TRBJ2-5; 7 nucleotides line up with TRBD1. This CDR3 contains 16 residues. Germline V gives CDR1 LGHNA, CDR2 YSLEER. Germline trimming cut 1 base from V and 2 bases from J; bases unmatched to any gene: 7. The CDR3 DNA follows: TGCGCCAGCAGCCAAGTCTGGACAGGCGCACAAGAGACCCAGTACTTC. Its translation is CASSQVWTGAQETQYF.

This rearrangement joins TRBV2 to TRBJ2-7; 9 bases agree with TRBD1. The CDR3 sequence is 16 residues long. Germline V gene sequence: CDR1 SNHLY, CDR2 FYNNEI. V dropped 1 base and J dropped 2; count of bases not matched to a gene: 6. Here the CDR3 DNA reads TGTGCCAGCAGTGAAGGGGGGGACAGGGCGACCTACGAGCAGTACTTC. Translation: CASSEGGDRATYEQYF.

In nucleotides, the CDR3 is TGTGCCAGCAGTGACAGGGGACTAGTATCCGAGCAGTACTTC. Protein sequence: CASSDRGLVSEQYF. The chain has TRBV6-4 and TRBJ2-7; 8 bases fit TRBD2. The ends lost 2 bases at V and 6 bases at J; junction bases unmatched: 6. This CDR3 has 14 amino acids. Germline values: CDR1 MRHNA, CDR2 SNTAGT.

This chain uses TRBV12-5 with TRBJ2-3, with 11 bases lining up with TRBD1. CDR1 LGHNT and CDR2 FRNRAP come from the germline V gene. J gave up 4 bases and V 6 bases, and 3 bases lay outside the gene matches. This CDR3 region has 14 residues. The CDR3 here is CASGRDRGSDTQYF. The CDR3 DNA is TGTGCTAGTGGCCGGGACAGGGGGTCAGATACGCAGTATTTT.

The rearrangement uses TRBV6-5 and TRBJ1-1; the D gene is possibly TRBD1 (6 bases). Trimming stripped 5 bases from V and 5 bases from J, with 15 bases between. Germline V gene sequence: CDR1 MNHEY, CDR2 SVGAGI. The CDR3 loop spans 14 amino acids. This chain's CDR3 is CASSPRGGQTEAFF. CDR3 nucleotides: TGTGCCAGCAGTCCCCGCGGGGGGCAAACTGAAGCTTTCTTT.

The chain has TRBV13 and TRBJ1-1, with D perhaps matching TRBD1 (5 bases). The CDR3 spans 16 residues. Germline CDR1 is PRHDT and CDR2 is FYEKMQ (reference sequence). V was shortened by 3 bases and J by 5 bases, with 19 bases between the two germline ends. CDR3: CASSFRVDSGGTEAFF. CDR3 nucleotides: TGTGCCAGCAGCTTTAGGGTAGACAGCGGAGGGACTGAAGCTTTCTTT.

The chain uses TRBV7-8 and TRBJ1-3, with D uncertain. The germline V gene encodes CDR1 SGHVS and CDR2 FQNEAQ. V was shortened by 5 bases and J by 4 bases, with 21 bases between the two germline ends. The CDR3 length is 17 residues. Written as DNA, the CDR3 is TGTGCCAGCAGCCGCCCCTCAACAGTAACCTTGGGAAACACCATATATTTT. Amino acid sequence: CASSRPSTVTLGNTIYF.

The rearrangement joins TRBV18 to TRBJ1-5, with TRBD1 matching over 7 bases. Germline-derived CDR1 and CDR2 are KGHSH and LQKENI. The CDR3 sequence is 14 residues long. Trimming at V came to 3 bases and at J to 4 bases, leaving 3 bases not matched to a gene. The CDR3 spells CASSPTGQNQPQHF. In DNA form, the CDR3 reads TGTGCCAGCTCACCGACGGGACAGAATCAGCCCCAGCATTTT.

V is TRBV30 and J is TRBJ1-3; D is unresolved. Germline assignment: CDR1 GTSNPN and CDR2 SVGIG (reference sequence). V lost 5 bases and J lost 0, with 14 bases in between. There are 15 residues in the CDR3. This CDR3 reads CAWGFRRGSGNTIYF. CDR3 DNA: TGTGCCTGGGGGTTCCGACGGGGCTCTGGAAACACCATATATTTT.

This chain connects TRBV7-9 to TRBJ1-4; weak D call: TRBD1 (5 bases). The germline gives CDR1 SEHNR, CDR2 FQNEAQ (reference sequence). Trimming took 4 bases from V and 3 from J, leaving 9 bases between them. The CDR3 length is 14 residues. The CDR3 DNA reads TGTGCCAGCAGCTGGGGGGGGGCTAATGAAAAACTGTTTTTT. Translating it yields CASSWGGANEKLFF. Full variable domain (rest looked up from reference TRBV7-9 and TRBJ1-4): DTGVSQNPRHKITKRGQNVTFRCDPISEHNRLYWYRQTLGQGPEFLTYFQNEAQLEKSRLLSDRFSAERPKGSFSTLEIQRTEQGDSAMYLCASSWGGANEKLFFGSGTQLSVL.

In this sample, this clone turned up once. This CDR3 is CASSPTTGWNTEAFF. CDR3 coding DNA: TGTGCCAGCAGCCCAACGACAGGGTGGAACACTGAAGCTTTCTTT. V is TRBV27 and J is TRBJ1-1; 7 nucleotides align to TRBD1. With 6 bases clipped from V and 1 base from J, the junction kept 8 bases outside the gene matches. The CDR3 contains 15 residues. Per the germline V gene, CDR1 is MNHEY and CDR2 is SMNVEV (reference sequence).

V and J are TRBV29-1 and TRBJ1-1; TRBD1 might be the D (6 bases). Germline-derived CDR1 and CDR2 are SQVTM and ANQGSEA. V lost 4 bases to trimming and J lost 6 bases, with 18 bases between them. The CDR3 is made up of 14 amino acids. The CDR3 DNA is TGCAGCGTTGTTGGGGTCAGGGGTCCCCCTGAAGCTTTCTTT. It is translated as CSVVGVRGPPEAFF. The entire variable domain, with the rest obtained from reference TRBV29-1 and TRBJ1-1, is as follows: SAVISQKPSRDICQRGTSLTIQCQVDSQVTMMFWYRQQPGQSLTLIATANQGSEATYESGFVIDKFPISRPNLTFSTLTVSNMSPEDSSIYLCSVVGVRGPPEAFFGQGTRLTVV.

This sequence joins TRBV6-6 and TRBJ1-3, with D possibly being TRBD1 (6 bases). The germline V and J ends were trimmed by 2 bases and 8 bases, with 19 bases remaining between them. CDR1 and CDR2 from the germline V gene are MNHNY and SVGAGI (reference sequence). The CDR3 is made up of 16 amino acids. This chain's CDR3 is CASSYGGGGLEDTIYF. The CDR3 coding sequence is TGTGCCAGCAGTTACGGGGGCGGTGGACTGGAGGACACCATATATTTT.

V is TRBV5-6 and J is TRBJ2-5; 10 positions agree with TRBD2. Per germline, CDR1 SGHDT and CDR2 YYEEEE. The J segment lost 7 bases and the V segment lost 4 bases, leaving 10 bases of the junction unmatched. CDR3 length: 15 residues. CDR3 region: CASSRGASGGVTQYF. The DNA for the CDR3 is TGTGCCAGCAGCCGTGGGGCTAGCGGGGGTGTGACCCAGTACTTC. The variable domain in full, with the rest retrieved from reference TRBV5-6 and TRBJ2-5, is DAGVTQSPTHLIKTRGQQVTLRCSPKSGHDTVSWYQQALGQGPQFIFQYYEEEERQRGNFPDRFSGHQFPNYSSELNVNALLLGDSALYLCASSRGASGGVTQYFGPGTRLLVL.

V gene TRBV7-2 combines with J gene TRBJ1-2, with 7 bases fitting TRBD1. Trimming cost V 5 bases and J 5 bases; bases outside gene matches: 8. The CDR3 totals 14 residues. The germline CDR1 and CDR2 sequences are SGHTA and FQGNSA. Here the CDR3 reads CASSPGTESYGYTF. CDR3 in DNA: TGTGCCAGCAGCCCCGGGACAGAGAGTTATGGCTACACCTTC.

The V and J genes are TRBV2 and TRBJ1-1, with D unclear. CDR1 is SNHLY, CDR2 FYNNEI, per germline. Trimming cost V 5 bases and J 3 bases, with 16 bases left between them. The length of the CDR3 is 15 residues. The CDR3 here is CASSPGRELDTEAFF. The CDR3 region has the DNA TGTGCCAGCAGTCCAGGACGGGAGCTTGACACTGAAGCTTTCTTT.

This chain uses TRBV10-1 with TRBJ2-1; 8 positions match TRBD1. The V segment lost 6 bases and the J segment 7 bases; nucleotides outside the gene matches: 14. The CDR3 length is 16 residues. CDR1 is WNHNN and CDR2 is SYGVQD in the germline V gene (reference sequence). The DNA of the CDR3 is TGCGCCAGCAGGCGCTGGCAGGGGGCTTCGGGGAATGAGCAGTTCTTC. It encodes CASRRWQGASGNEQFF.

The count of this clone is one. The chain couples TRBV28 to TRBJ1-2; TRBD1 aligns across 7 bases. The CDR3 totals 13 residues. V gave up 3 bases and J gave up 8 bases; unmatched junction bases: 6. Germline CDR1 is MDHEN and CDR2 is SYDVKM. The CDR3 bases are TGTGCCAGCAGTTTCAGGGGGTTGTGGGGCTACACCTTC. This codes for CASSFRGLWGYTF.

The V and J genes are TRBV6-1 and TRBJ2-1; 12 nucleotides agree with TRBD2. Germline V gives CDR1 MNHNS, CDR2 SASEGT. Trimming cost V 3 bases and J 9 bases; bases outside gene matches: 9. This CDR3 has 16 amino acids. In nucleotides, the CDR3 is TGTGCCAGCAGTGACCCCGGGACTAGCGGGTTTGGTGAGCAGTTCTTC. It encodes CASSDPGTSGFGEQFF.

The DNA of the CDR3 is TGCGCCAGCAGCTTGGCTGGGACTAGCTTTGGTGAGACCCAGTACTTC. It yields the protein CASSLAGTSFGETQYF. The gene calls are TRBV5-1 and TRBJ2-5; 9 nucleotides match TRBD2. Germline V gives CDR1 SGHRS, CDR2 YFSETQ. The CDR3 sequence is 16 residues long. The junction had 8 bases not matched to a gene; V was cut back by 0 bases and J by 5 bases.

This rearrangement joins TRBV29-1 to TRBJ2-3, with D unclear. CDR3 size: 13 residues. The ends were cut back, 7 bases at V and 1 base at J, with 12 bases in the middle. Germline CDR1 SQVTM, CDR2 ANQGSEA. This CDR3 reads CSGRLDRTDTQYF. CDR3 in DNA: TGCAGCGGGAGACTGGATCGCACAGATACGCAGTATTTT.